This T cell receptor (beta chain) was found in a study of cytomegalovirus exposure and HLA in healthy donors. General observations from the study: The listing of roughly 160 TCR beta chains classed them as cytomegalovirus-associated. Donors belonging to an Asian-associated ancestry cluster reportedly showed fewer N-insertions in productive TCRs than the 666-donor mean, according to what a later analysis found.

On this clone: As yet, its antigen is unknown.

The germline V gene has CDR1 SGHAT and CDR2 FQNNGV. This CDR3 has 13 residues. Healthy bone marrow donors made up the cohort. The PCR employed 60 Vbeta primers together with 13 Jbeta primers. Only in-frame clones appear in the TCRdb table, and some are missing; sequencing was by immunoSEQ multiplex PCR. This repertoire includes about 99,000 clones. The rearrangement joins TRBV11-2 to TRBJ2-5, with 7 nucleotides matching TRBD2. TRBJ2-7 matches the DNA end more closely, so the J call is doubtful. The source material was PBMCs. This clonotype was sampled from a man aged 35 to 55 in good health and CMV-seronegative. DNA for the CDR3: TGTGCCAGCAGCTTAGGGGAGGGCTACGAGCAGTACTTC. Encoded protein: CASSLGEGYEQYF.